This T cell receptor beta chain was recovered during a study of T cells in localized non-small cell lung cancer. General observations from the study: Adjacent lung tissue had a median approximately 57 of the top 100 clones found in the tumor. Those with higher blood T cell density had longer overall survival. It was uninvolved adjacent lung that showed the highest T cell clonality, exceeding tumor.

Germline CDR1 is SNHLY and CDR2 is FYNNEI. The CDR3 is 14 amino acids. V lost 4 bases, J lost 6 bases, and 6 bases stayed unmatched. The table came from immunoSEQ multiplex PCR; TCRdb's copy has only in-frame clones and leaves some out. The table lists under 50,000 clones, around 81% of them singletons. As for this clone: The antigen is not known.

The sequence derives from a man aged 40 to 70 with stage III lung adenocarcinoma. The rearrangement uses TRBV2 and TRBJ2-3, with 8 bases matching TRBD2. The sequencing used peripheral blood mononuclear cells, collected before any cancer treatment. This chain's CDR3 is CASSVVGGGDTQYF. Here the CDR3 DNA reads TGTGCCAGCAGTGTGGTAGGCGGGGGGGATACGCAGTATTTT.